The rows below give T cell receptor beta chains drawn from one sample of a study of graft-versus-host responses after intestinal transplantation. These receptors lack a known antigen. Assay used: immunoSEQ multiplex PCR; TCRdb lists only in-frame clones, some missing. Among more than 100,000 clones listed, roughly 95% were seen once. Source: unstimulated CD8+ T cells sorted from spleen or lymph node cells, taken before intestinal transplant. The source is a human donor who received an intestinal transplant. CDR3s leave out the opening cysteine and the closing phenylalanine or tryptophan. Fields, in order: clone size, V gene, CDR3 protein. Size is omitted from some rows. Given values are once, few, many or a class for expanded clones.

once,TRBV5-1,ASSFGTSHWNEQF
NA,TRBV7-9,ASSPTYEQY
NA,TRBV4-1,ASSQDIMVLWVNEQF
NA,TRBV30,AWSAGIRDTQY
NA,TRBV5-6,ASSLGPYPNSLSNQPQH
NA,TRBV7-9,ASSLFTETPYEQY
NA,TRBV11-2,ASSLAVQSYNEQF
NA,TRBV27,ASSGNSYNEQF
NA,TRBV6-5,ASSWYSLGDTEAF
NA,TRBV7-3,ASSLLAGGYNEQF
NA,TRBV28,ASSSVPAQH
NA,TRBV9,ASSPQPGSGSAYEQY
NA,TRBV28,ASSFPSSGNTIY
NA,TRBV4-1,ASSQDQIGTGSVETQY
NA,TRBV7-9,ASSLLPGAYEQY
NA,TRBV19,ASKDSGQGYTEAF
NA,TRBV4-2,ASSSVVGGRSYGYT